This T cell receptor beta chain was captured in a study of cytomegalovirus exposure and HLA in healthy donors. About the study: A subsequent analysis stated that the 120 or so validation repertoires were run on the same platform as the approximately 710 first-cohort repertoires.

Broader study findings: According to reports, the classifier identified cytomegalovirus status with high specificity and sensitivity. Subsequent analysis showed first-cohort TCR clusters tending to co-occur in around 110 validation repertoires. Most TCR sequences were seen very rarely across donors, but some public TCRs occurred in many.

Turning to this clone: Antigen: not known.

Assay used: immunoSEQ multiplex PCR; TCRdb lists only in-frame clones, some missing. Of over 100,000 clones in the sample, 85% to 90% are singletons; the top ten hold about 2%. The CDR3 is 15 amino acids. V lost 2 bases and J 1 base, leaving 11 bases between the germline ends. Germline V gene data show CDR1 as MGHDK and CDR2 as SYGVNS. This sequence joins TRBV25-1 and TRBJ1-1; D is uncertain. The sample consisted of PBMCs. The TCR originated in a woman younger than 30 in good health and CMV-seronegative. The CDR3 sequence is CASSEGQTGNTEAFF. The DNA of the CDR3 is TGTGCCAGCAGTGAAGGGCAGACCGGGAACACTGAAGCTTTCTTT. The full variable domain, with the rest looked up from reference TRBV25-1 and TRBJ1-1, is EADIYQTPRYLVIGTGKKITLECSQTMGHDKMYWYQQDPGMELHLIHYSYGVNSTEKGDLSSESTVSRIRTEHFPLTLESARPSHTSQYLCASSEGQTGNTEAFFGQGTRLTVV.